This TCR beta chain was documented in a study of blood T cell repertoires in COVID-19. The overall study: The United States, Italy and Spain supplied acute and convalescent COVID-19 samples. T cells, B-cell-depleted T cells, or PBMCs supplied cDNA or gDNA.

Followed longitudinally, the Seattle patients had been enrolled during active infection. This CDR3 has 14 residues. Germline CDR1 MNHEY, CDR2 SVGAGI. V gave up 4 bases and J gave up 0 bases, with 10 bases separating them. The data were produced by immunoSEQ multiplex PCR, yet TCRdb's version contains in-frame clones alone and is incomplete. The sample includes over 200,000 clones, about nine tenths of them seen just once. This clonotype was obtained from a man aged 45-65 years with COVID-19, enrolled during active disease. The rearrangement uses TRBV6-5 and TRBJ2-7; tentative D call: TRBD2 (5 bases). Sequences were obtained from peripheral blood. CDR3 region: CASSFTGSSYEQYF. In DNA, the CDR3 is TGTGCCAGCAGTTTTACTGGGAGCTCCTACGAGCAGTACTTC.